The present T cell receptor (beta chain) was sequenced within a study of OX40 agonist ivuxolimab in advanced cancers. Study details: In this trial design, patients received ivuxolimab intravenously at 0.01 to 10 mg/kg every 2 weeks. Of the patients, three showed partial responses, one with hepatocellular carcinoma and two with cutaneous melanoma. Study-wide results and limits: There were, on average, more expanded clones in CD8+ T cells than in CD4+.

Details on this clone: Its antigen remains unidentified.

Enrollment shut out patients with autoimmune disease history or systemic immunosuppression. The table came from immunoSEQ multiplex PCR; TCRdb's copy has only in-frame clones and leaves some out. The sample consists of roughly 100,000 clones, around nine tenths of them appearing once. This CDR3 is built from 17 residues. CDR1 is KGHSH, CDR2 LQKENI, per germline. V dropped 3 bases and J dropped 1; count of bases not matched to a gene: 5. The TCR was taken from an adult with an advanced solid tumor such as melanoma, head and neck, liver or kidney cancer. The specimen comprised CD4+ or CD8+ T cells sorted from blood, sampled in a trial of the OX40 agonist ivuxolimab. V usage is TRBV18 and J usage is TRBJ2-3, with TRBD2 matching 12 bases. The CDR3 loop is CASSPLAGGIGTDTQYF. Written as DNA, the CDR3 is TGTGCCAGCTCACCGCTAGCGGGGGGGATCGGCACAGATACGCAGTATTTT. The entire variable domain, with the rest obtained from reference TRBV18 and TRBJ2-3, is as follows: NAGVMQNPRHLVRRRGQEARLRCSPMKGHSHVYWYRQLPEEGLKFMVYLQKENIIDESGMPKERFSAEFPKEGPSILRIQQVVRGDSAAYFCASSPLAGGIGTDTQYFGPGTRLTVL.